The following is a T cell receptor (beta chain) sequence with its context. No antigen is known for it. These data belong to a study of prognosis after radiotherapy for stage I lung cancer. At the level of the study: At a biologically effective dose of at least 100 Gy and in 3 to 5 fractions, SBRT was the radiotherapy delivered. Progression was not significant in about 16 patients, whereas a few developed distant metastases (median about 7 months) after radiotherapy. Study-level findings and limits: Patients developing distant metastases showed lower Shannon entropy after stereotactic body radiation therapy. Unique TCR clone counts were lower following stereotactic body radiation therapy (median 10,088 versus 6,861).

The authors amplified TCR beta CDR3 from genomic DNA using two-round multiplex PCR. Initially, in first-round PCR, primers specific to each TRBV and TRBJ gene were used. TCRdb redid the calling of the multiplex PCR reads with MiXCR, one entry per CDR3 protein. The table has 14,000 or so distinct CDR3 sequences, around half seen once. Germline CDR1 is MNHNS and CDR2 is SASEGT. This CDR3 has 17 residues. V shed 0 bases and J 3 bases; nucleotides not matched to a gene: 6. Sequences were derived from PBMCs, sampled before or after stereotactic body radiation therapy (not recorded which). This sequence originates from a donor over 45 with non-small cell lung cancer. The rearrangement joins TRBV6-1 to TRBJ2-1, with 9 bases fitting TRBD2. Here the CDR3 DNA reads TGTGCCAGCAGTGAAGCGCTTCTAGCGGGGTACTACAATGAGCAGTTCTTC. Protein product: CASSEALLAGYYNEQFF.